Sequencing of this TCR beta chain was carried out in a study of T cell repertoires in cytomegalovirus infection. At the level of the study: Carrying CMV and the relevant HLA type showed in public TCR beta signatures.

This clonotype was counted a few times. The antigen remains unidentified. Using its own MiXCR run on the reads, TCRdb lists one record per CDR3 protein. Of just under 300,000 distinct CDR3 sequences in the sample, around 10% were seen once. Study-wide results and caveats: HLA-C-restricted CMV clonotypes gave the most frequent clonotype in two of eight donors. There were carriers of CMV plus the relevant HLA, and cumulative public TCR beta family frequency identified them.

The CDR3 contains 15 residues. The germline V and J ends were trimmed by 2 bases and 4 bases, with 9 bases remaining between them. The chain joins TRBV12-3 or TRBV12-4 to TRBJ2-6; D call uncertain. The sample was PBMCs. The sequence was obtained from a human donor in good health (CMV status not recorded). Some clones in this sample may be carry-over from other donors' samples. CDR3 region: CASSLNVGGANVLTF. In DNA form, the CDR3 reads TGTGCCAGCAGTTTAAATGTAGGAGGGGCCAACGTCCTGACTTTC.